This passage covers 29 T cell receptor beta chains from one sample sequenced in a study of OX40 agonist ivuxolimab in advanced cancers. Only in-frame clones appear in the TCRdb table, and some are missing; sequencing was by immunoSEQ multiplex PCR. The data show some 49,000 clones, about 85% seen once. The sample was CD4+ or CD8+ T cells sorted from blood, taken in a trial of the OX40 agonist ivuxolimab. The receptors stem from an adult with an advanced solid tumor such as melanoma, head and neck, liver or kidney cancer.

The chain links TRBV7-2 to TRBJ2-1; 11 bases agree with TRBD1. The CDR3 length is 15 residues. The V segment lost 7 bases and the J segment 3 bases; nucleotides outside the gene matches: 5. Germline CDR1 and CDR2: SGHTA and FQGNSA. DNA for the CDR3: TGTGCCAGCACCTCCGGGACAGGGGGCTACAATGAGCAGTTCTTC. Its protein is CASTSGTGGYNEQFF.

DNA for the CDR3: TGTGCCAGCAGTTCGGCCGGTCTGGGGAATCAGCCCCAGCATTTT. Translated: CASSSAGLGNQPQHF. The V gene is TRBV27, the J gene TRBJ1-5, with no clear D. Trimming removed 4 bases at V and 4 bases at J, with 14 bases between. The CDR3 extends over 15 amino acids. Germline lookup yields CDR1 MNHEY and CDR2 SMNVEV (reference sequence).

J is TRBJ2-1 and V is TRBV4-1; TRBD1 agrees at 8 bases. CDR3 length: 17 residues. V was pared by 4 bases and J by 7 bases, with 15 bases of the junction left unmatched. Germline-derived CDR1 and CDR2 are MGHRA and YSYEKL. The CDR3 nucleotides are TGCGCCAGCAGCCGCCTAGATGCGGGACAGGCGGGGAATGAGCAGTTCTTC. Residues: CASSRLDAGQAGNEQFF.

The chain has TRBV5-4 and TRBJ2-7, with 7 bases matching TRBD2. V lost 3 bases and J lost 0; bases outside the gene matches: 12. CDR1 and CDR2 (germline): SGHNT, YYREEE (reference sequence). The length of the CDR3 is 17 residues. The CDR3 DNA follows: TGTGCCAGCAGCTCGGGCCCTAGCGGTAGGAGCTCCTACGAGCAGTACTTC. Encoded protein: CASSSGPSGRSSYEQYF.

The chain couples TRBV9 to TRBJ1-2; TRBD1 matches at 7 bases. V shed 5 bases and J 3 bases; nucleotides not matched to a gene: 13. Germline assignment: CDR1 SGDLS and CDR2 YYNGEE. The CDR3 sequence is 16 residues long. CDR3 region: CASRFSSGTDDYGYTF. For the CDR3, the DNA is TGTGCCAGCAGGTTCTCTTCCGGGACAGACGACTATGGCTACACCTTC.

The gene calls are TRBV19 and TRBJ1-4; weak D call: TRBD1 (5 bases). There are 15 residues in the CDR3. V was cut by 7 bases and J by 3 bases, with 15 bases left in between. The germline CDR1 and CDR2 sequences are LNHDA and SQIVND (reference sequence). The CDR3 DNA reads TGTGCCAGTACTGGACTCGGGGGATCTAATGAAAAACTGTTTTTT. Protein sequence: CASTGLGGSNEKLFF.

The V and J genes are TRBV7-8 and TRBJ2-7, with TRBD1 matching 7 bases. There are 15 residues in the CDR3. Unmatched junction bases numbered 11, after V lost 1 base and J lost 8 bases. CDR1 SGHVS and CDR2 FQNEAQ come from the germline V gene. The CDR3 nucleotides are TGTGCCAGCAGCTTAGTCGGGACAGCAGAGAATAAGCAGTACTTC. Translation: CASSLVGTAENKQYF.

The rearrangement joins TRBV5-6 to TRBJ2-6, with a weak D call TRBD1 (5 bases). Trimming took off 2 bases at V and 0 bases at J, with 9 bases between the two ends. The CDR3 length is 16 residues. Germline CDR1 reads SGHDT; CDR2 reads YYEEEE. The CDR3 reads CASSLTGSSGANVLTF. Written as DNA, the CDR3 is TGTGCCAGCAGCTTAACAGGCAGCTCTGGGGCCAACGTCCTGACTTTC.

This clone has a handful of counts. This chain uses TRBV19 with TRBJ1-2; no reliable D call. Germline V gene sequence: CDR1 LNHDA, CDR2 SQIVND (reference sequence). Trimming took 2 bases from V and 2 from J, leaving 15 bases between them. This CDR3 is 16 amino acids long. The CDR3 loop is CASSIPYAVSNYGYTF. As DNA, the CDR3 is TGTGCCAGTAGTATACCTTACGCGGTGAGCAACTATGGCTACACCTTC. The full variable domain, in which reference TRBV19 and TRBJ1-2 provide the parts outside the CDR3, is DGGITQSPKYLFRKEGQNVTLSCEQNLNHDAMYWYRQDPGQGLRLIYYSQIVNDFQKGDIAEGYSVSREKKESFPLTVTSAQKNPTAFYLCASSIPYAVSNYGYTFGSGTRLTVV.

This clone has more than one count but fewer than ten. The rearrangement links TRBV2 to TRBJ1-2; D remains unclear. This CDR3 is built from 12 residues. Germline CDR1 reads SNHLY; CDR2 reads FYNNEI. V was shortened by 7 bases and J by 1 base, with 7 bases between the two germline ends. The chain's CDR3 is CASKKSNYGYTF. The DNA for the CDR3 is TGTGCCAGCAAGAAGAGTAACTATGGCTACACCTTC.

The gene calls are TRBV2 and TRBJ2-7; perhaps TRBD2 as D (6 bases). The CDR3 totals 12 residues. Germline CDR1 reads SNHLY; CDR2 reads FYNNEI. The ends were cut back, 8 bases at V and 0 bases at J, with 8 bases in the middle. The CDR3: CASGGVSYEQYF. The CDR3 DNA reads as TGTGCCAGCGGCGGGGTCTCCTACGAGCAGTACTTC.

By sample share, this clone is large. The V call is TRBV28, the J call TRBJ2-1; TRBD1 or TRBD2 may be the D gene (5 bases each). The germline V and J ends were trimmed by 11 bases and 7 bases, with 18 bases remaining between them. The CDR3 contains 13 residues. The germline V gene has CDR1 MDHEN and CDR2 SYDVKM. DNA of the CDR3: TGTGCCTGCGCGCCGGGGCTTCGGAATGAGCAGTTCTTC. Translation gives CACAPGLRNEQFF.

The rearrangement links TRBV9 to TRBJ2-3; D may match TRBD1 or TRBD2 (5 bases each). CDR3 length: 15 residues. The germline V and J ends were trimmed by 0 bases and 7 bases, with 15 bases remaining between them. From germline, CDR1 is SGDLS and CDR2 YYNGEE. CDR3 region: CASSVEEGSLYTQYF. DNA for the CDR3: TGTGCCAGCAGCGTAGAAGAGGGGAGTTTGTATACGCAGTATTTT. The full variable domain, its missing parts supplied by reference TRBV9 and TRBJ2-3, is DSGVTQTPKHLITATGQRVTLRCSPRSGDLSVYWYQQSLDQGLQFLIQYYNGEERAKGNILERFSAQQFPDLHSELNLSSLELGDSALYFCASSVEEGSLYTQYFGPGTRLTVL.

V and J are TRBV9 and TRBJ1-1; 9 bases are a match to TRBD1. The CDR3 sequence is 14 residues long. Trimming at V came to 3 bases and at J to 4 bases, leaving 4 bases not matched to a gene. In germline, CDR1 is SGDLS, CDR2 YYNGEE. The CDR3, as DNA: TGTGCCAGCAGCGCGGACAGGGGCGGCACTGAAGCTTTCTTT. Translated: CASSADRGGTEAFF.

The V and J genes are TRBV6-1 and TRBJ2-7, with a weak D call TRBD2 (5 bases). Germline CDR1 and CDR2: MNHNS and SASEGT. This CDR3 is 15 amino acids long. V was pared by 2 bases and J by 2 bases, with 13 bases between. The CDR3 protein is CASSELSGRTYEQYF. CDR3 DNA: TGTGCCAGCAGTGAACTAAGCGGAAGAACCTACGAGCAGTACTTC.

CDR3 protein: CASSLNRQQYF. CDR3 nucleotide sequence: TGTGCCAGCAGCTTAAATCGCCAGCAGTACTTC. The V and J genes are TRBV13 and TRBJ2-7, with D uncertain. The germline V gene has CDR1 PRHDT and CDR2 FYEKMQ (reference sequence). The CDR3 totals 11 residues. V lost 2 bases and J lost 8, with 7 bases in between.

The chain is built from TRBV4-3 and TRBJ2-2; no clear D gene. Trimming removed 0 bases from V and 1 base from J, with 6 bases in between. Looked up from germline, CDR1 is LGHNA and CDR2 is YSLEER. The CDR3 covers 15 residues. The CDR3 nucleotides are TGCGCCAGCAGCCAAGAGAACGTGAACACCGGGGAGCTGTTTTTT. This sequence encodes CASSQENVNTGELFF.

The chain combines TRBV11-2 with TRBJ2-6, with D possibly being TRBD2 (6 bases). This CDR3 region has 16 residues. Germline assignment: CDR1 SGHAT and CDR2 FQNNGV. V lost 6 bases to trimming and J lost 1 base, with 13 bases between them. The CDR3 here is CASRIIAGSGANVLTF. In DNA form, the CDR3 reads TGTGCCAGCAGAATAATCGCGGGGTCTGGGGCCAACGTCCTGACTTTC.

This rearrangement joins TRBV7-9 to TRBJ1-2; no clear D gene. Germline V gene sequence: CDR1 SEHNR, CDR2 FQNEAQ (reference sequence). The CDR3 runs to 18 residues. Deletions cut 0 bases from V and 3 bases from J, with 20 bases between. The CDR3, as DNA: TGTGCCAGCAGCTTAGCGGCCCCCGAGGTCCATCCCTACTATGGCTACACCTTC. Protein: CASSLAAPEVHPYYGYTF.

The CDR3 nucleotides read TGTGCCACCAGCAGAGATGGCGAAGGGGGCCACTACGAGCAGTACTTC. It is translated as CATSRDGEGGHYEQYF. This chain links TRBV15 with TRBJ2-5, with TRBD1 matching 7 bases. The end of the DNA is better explained by TRBJ2-7, so the J call may be wrong. The CDR3 runs 16 residues. Germline CDR1 LNHNV, CDR2 YYDKDF (reference sequence).

A word on this clone: Germline and junction disagree at one end, which may indicate a read error. V is TRBV11-2 and J is TRBJ1-4, with a tentative D call TRBD1 (6 bases). This CDR3 has 15 residues. Germline CDR1 SGHAT, CDR2 FQNNGV. CDR3 DNA sequence: TGTGCCAGCAGCTTAGATGGACAGTGGAATGAGAAACTGTTTTTT. Translated: CASSLDGQWNEKLFF.

The chain carries TRBV9 and TRBJ2-1; no firm D call. The length of the CDR3 is 12 residues. V was clipped by 4 bases and J by 3 bases, with 5 bases between them. Germline V gene sequence: CDR1 SGDLS, CDR2 YYNGEE. CDR3 loop: CASSPFYNEQFF. The DNA for the CDR3 is TGTGCCAGCAGCCCTTTCTACAATGAGCAGTTCTTC.

This clone was found once. V usage is TRBV20-1 and J usage is TRBJ2-1, with D unclear. The V gene lost 3 bases and the J gene lost 8 bases, with 5 bases spanning the gap. Germline lookup yields CDR1 DFQATT and CDR2 SNEGSKA (reference sequence). This CDR3 contains 10 residues. CDR3 sequence (DNA): TGCAGTGCTAGCTCCGATGAGCAGTTCTTC. This sequence encodes CSASSDEQFF.

The rearrangement joins TRBV6-1 to TRBJ2-7; D is ambiguous. CDR3 length: 17 amino acids. The V and J ends lost 0 bases and 0 bases respectively, with 15 bases between them. The germline V gene encodes CDR1 MNHNS and CDR2 SASEGT. This CDR3 is CASSEALYWGSSYEQYF. As DNA, the CDR3 is TGTGCCAGCAGTGAAGCTTTATATTGGGGAAGCTCCTACGAGCAGTACTTC.

As to this clone: The junction does not match germline at one end; this may be a read error. The chain employs TRBV4-1 and TRBJ2-3; no definite D call. Germline V gene lookup returns CDR1 MGHRA and CDR2 YSYEKL. There are 13 residues in the CDR3. CDR3 residues: CASSQVPRDTQYF. CDR3 DNA: TGCGCCAGCAGTCAAGTTCCCCGGGATACGCAGTATTTT.

The rearrangement uses TRBV5-4 and TRBJ1-2; 7 nucleotides line up with TRBD1. The CDR3 covers 13 residues. CDR1 SGHNT and CDR2 YYREEE come from the germline V gene (reference sequence). The ends lost 10 bases at V and 3 bases at J; junction bases unmatched: 9. DNA for the CDR3: TGTGCCGGCTCAGGGGGGGTCGACTATGGCTACACCTTC. This gives the protein CAGSGGVDYGYTF.

The V gene is TRBV5-6, the J gene TRBJ2-3; D uncertain. The V gene's germline CDR1 is SGHDT and CDR2 YYEEEE. Trimming stripped 0 bases from V and 0 bases from J, with 5 bases between. CDR3 length: 14 amino acids. Here the CDR3 reads CASSLVGSTDTQYF. As DNA, the CDR3 is TGTGCCAGCAGCTTGGTTGGGAGCACAGATACGCAGTATTTT.

The CDR3 loop is CASSWGDSFPEQYF. Here the CDR3 DNA reads TGTGCCAGCAGCTGGGGGGACTCCTTCCCCGAGCAGTACTTC. The rearrangement uses TRBV7-3 and TRBJ2-7; TRBD2 might be the D (6 bases). V was pared by 4 bases and J by 6 bases, with 16 bases between. The CDR3 consists of 14 residues. The V gene's germline CDR1 is SGHTA and CDR2 FQGTGA.

The V and J genes are TRBV9 and TRBJ1-6; D is unclear. Germline V gene lookup returns CDR1 SGDLS and CDR2 YYNGEE. CDR3 size: 14 residues. Trimming took off 0 bases at V and 7 bases at J, with 8 bases between the two ends. CDR3 in DNA: TGTGCCAGCAGCGTAGAAGGGCTAAATTCACCCCTCCACTTT. It codes for CASSVEGLNSPLHF.